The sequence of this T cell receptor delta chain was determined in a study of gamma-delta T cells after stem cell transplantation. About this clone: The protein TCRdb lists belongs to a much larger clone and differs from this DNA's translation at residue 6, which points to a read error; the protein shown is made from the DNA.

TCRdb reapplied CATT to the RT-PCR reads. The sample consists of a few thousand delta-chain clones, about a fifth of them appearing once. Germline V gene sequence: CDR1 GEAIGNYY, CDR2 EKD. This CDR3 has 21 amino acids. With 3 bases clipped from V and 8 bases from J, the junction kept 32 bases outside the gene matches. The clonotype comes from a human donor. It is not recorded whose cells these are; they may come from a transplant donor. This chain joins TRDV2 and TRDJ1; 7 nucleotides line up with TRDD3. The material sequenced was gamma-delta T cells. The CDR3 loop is CACDEPGDRVIQIRKISKLIF. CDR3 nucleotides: TGTGCCTGTGACGAACCGGGGGATCGGGTGATCCAAATTCGCAAAATTTCAAAACTCATCTTT.